This TCR beta chain derives from a study of T cell responses to AZD1222 COVID-19 vaccine. Some clones are missing from TCRdb's copy, which holds only in-frame ones; the method was immunoSEQ multiplex PCR. The sample lists roughly 150,000 clones, more than 75% occurring once. Sequencing was performed on peripheral blood, taken 28 days after the second AZD1222 dose. This TCR was recovered from an adult who received the AZD1222 COVID-19 vaccine.

CDR3 bases: TGTGCCAGCAGTGGAAGATCACGAAAGGGCGGGAACACTGAAGCTTTCTTT. Protein product: CASSGRSRKGGNTEAFF. The genes are TRBV6-4 and TRBJ1-1; D gene unclear. Between the trimmed V and J ends, which lost 4 bases and 1 base, there was a span of 19 bases. Germline assignment: CDR1 MRHNA and CDR2 SNTAGT. CDR3 length equals 17 residues.